What follows are 17 T cell receptor beta chains derived from one specimen sequenced in a study of regulatory T cells in long-lasting Graves disease. Sequencing libraries for TCR beta were prepared with iRepertoire HTBI primers and Arm-PCR of CDR3 regions. TCRdb redid the calling of the multiplex PCR reads with MiXCR, one entry per CDR3 protein. The profile shows more than 450,000 distinct CDR3 sequences, approximately 12% of them singletons. The sample's time point: newly diagnosed GD, antithyroid drugs for less than 3 months. RNA from PBMCs was the source of the TCR library. The same sample was also used in a study of T cells in Graves' hyperthyroidism and ophthalmopathy.

The source was peripheral blood mononuclear cells (PBMCs), collected at new diagnosis, from a patient treated with antithyroid drugs. These receptor sequences come from a woman in her twenties or thirties with Graves disease.

This clonotype was found many times. The chain couples TRBV27 to TRBJ2-7; 7 bases are shared with TRBD2. The CDR3 length is 17 residues. CDR1 MNHEY and CDR2 SMNVEV come from the germline V gene (reference sequence). J was trimmed by 3 bases and V by 0 bases; bases with no gene match: 11. The CDR3, as DNA: TGTGCCAGCAGTTTATCCCAGTCGGGCGGGAGTTACTACGAGCAGTACTTC. This codes for CASSLSQSGGSYYEQYF.

This clonotype was seen ten or more times. The genes are TRBV6-1 and TRBJ2-5; 12 bases match TRBD2. This CDR3 spans 15 amino acids. The J segment lost 3 bases and the V segment lost 6 bases, leaving 5 bases of the junction unmatched. Germline V gene lookup returns CDR1 MNHNS and CDR2 SASEGT. The CDR3 reads CASSSSSGREETQYF. The CDR3 DNA reads TGTGCCAGCAGCTCCTCTAGCGGGAGGGAAGAGACCCAGTACTTC.

There are many counts of this clonotype. The CDR3 nucleotides read TGTGCCAGCAGCCCACTAACTTCTGGAAACACCATATATTTT. Encoded protein: CASSPLTSGNTIYF. This chain joins TRBV12-3 or TRBV12-4 and TRBJ1-3; D remains unclear. There are 14 residues in the CDR3. With 6 bases removed from V and 1 base from J, the gap between germline ends came to 10 bases.

This clonotype showed up many times. The V gene is TRBV20-1, the J gene TRBJ1-3; D is unclear. V dropped 6 bases and J dropped 4 bases, with 19 bases sitting between them. CDR3 length equals 15 residues. CDR1 and CDR2 (germline): DFQATT, SNEGSKA (reference sequence). CDR3 bases: TGCAGTGCCCAGCCTCTCAATTTGGTCGGAAACACCATATATTTT. Amino acid sequence: CSAQPLNLVGNTIYF.

This clonotype was seen ten or more times. This chain uses TRBV24-1 with TRBJ2-4; D is undetermined. The CDR3 has 13 amino acids. Germline V gives CDR1 KGHDR, CDR2 SFDVKD. V was clipped by 3 bases and J by 8 bases, with 10 bases between them. The CDR3 spells CATSDPYKDIQYF. CDR3 nucleotides: TGTGCCACCAGTGATCCATACAAGGACATTCAGTACTTC.

This sequence joins TRBV10-2 and TRBJ2-1; the match to TRBD2 covers 9 bases. Losses at the gene ends were 2 bases for V and 8 bases for J; bases not matched to a gene: 7. This CDR3 is 15 amino acids long. Germline lookup yields CDR1 WSHSY and CDR2 SAAADI. The CDR3 bases are TGCGCCAGCAGTGAGCGGAGCGGGAGGTTCTATGAGCAGTTCTTC. Its translation: CASSERSGRFYEQFF.

As for this clonotype: A read error may explain this, as a much larger clone is one base away. V usage is TRBV29-1 and J usage is TRBJ2-7, with 8 positions matching TRBD2. CDR3 size: 13 residues. The germline V gene has CDR1 SQVTM and CDR2 ANQGSEA. Trimming took 7 bases from V and 3 from J; bases not matched to a gene: 8. Here the CDR3 reads CSAQSGGVYEQYF. The CDR3 bases are TGCAGCGCACAGAGCGGGGGTGTCTACGAGCAGTACTTC.

This clonotype was recorded many times. V gene TRBV30 combines with J gene TRBJ1-3, with D tentatively TRBD1 (5 bases). Between the trimmed V and J ends, which lost 5 bases and 3 bases, there was a span of 8 bases. Germline CDR1 reads GTSNPN; CDR2 reads SVGIG (reference sequence). This CDR3 comprises 12 residues. DNA of the CDR3: TGTGCCTGGGCCGGGGGTGGAAACACCATATATTTT. Protein: CAWAGGGNTIYF.

At least ten counts were recorded for this clonotype. The chain employs TRBV27 and TRBJ1-5, with D tentatively TRBD1 (6 bases). Germline-derived CDR1 and CDR2 are MNHEY and SMNVEV (reference sequence). V was cut by 1 base and J by 3 bases, with 13 bases left in between. The CDR3 contains 16 residues. The DNA for the CDR3 is TGTGCCAGCAGTTTATTTTGGTCAGGGGCCAATCAGCCCCAGCATTTT. Translating gives CASSLFWSGANQPQHF.

This clonotype came up a few times. The V gene is TRBV5-1, the J gene TRBJ1-1; possible D gene TRBD1, 5 bases. The CDR3 has 14 residues. Germline lookup yields CDR1 SGHRS and CDR2 YFSETQ. With 4 bases removed from V and 4 bases from J, the gap between germline ends came to 14 bases. In nucleotides, the CDR3 is TGCGCCAGCAGCCTCCTCGGGACCTCCACTGAAGCTTTCTTT. Protein product: CASSLLGTSTEAFF.

This clonotype was seen a few times. The chain joins TRBV14 to TRBJ1-2, with D possibly matching TRBD1 (5 bases). Deletions cut 4 bases from V and 2 bases from J, with 8 bases between. The CDR3 is 13 residues long. Per germline, CDR1 SGHDN and CDR2 FVKESK. CDR3 in amino acids: CASSPRQNYGYTF. The CDR3 DNA is TGTGCCAGCAGCCCCAGACAGAACTATGGCTACACCTTC. The full variable domain, rest sourced from reference TRBV14 and TRBJ1-2, is EAGVTQFPSHSVIEKGQTVTLRCDPISGHDNLYWYRRVMGKEIKFLLHFVKESKQDESGMPNNRFLAERTGGTYSTLKVQPAELEDSGVYFCASSPRQNYGYTFGSGTRLTVV.

This clonotype was detected a few times. This sequence joins TRBV9 and TRBJ2-1; D call uncertain. V lost 0 bases, J lost 11 bases, and 12 bases lay in between. The CDR3 covers 13 residues. Germline V gives CDR1 SGDLS, CDR2 YYNGEE. The CDR3 sequence: CASSVEGSTQQFF. The CDR3 DNA is TGTGCCAGCAGCGTAGAAGGCTCTACCCAGCAGTTCTTC.

Concerning this clonotype itself: A read error is likely here: a far larger clone is one base away. This chain connects TRBV2 to TRBJ2-5; a weak D match, TRBD1 (7 bases). Germline CDR1 reads SNHLY; CDR2 reads FYNNEI. The CDR3 has 15 residues. With 2 bases removed from V and 11 bases from J, the gap between germline ends came to 21 bases. CDR3 sequence (DNA): TGTGCCAGCAGTGAACACAGGGGCGGAGGGAATGAGCAGTACTTC. It is translated as CASSEHRGGGNEQYF.

This clonotype was observed many times. The genes are TRBV2 and TRBJ1-4, with 11 bases lining up with TRBD1. Looked up from germline, CDR1 is SNHLY and CDR2 is FYNNEI. The ends lost 6 bases at V and 7 bases at J; junction bases unmatched: 4. The CDR3 runs 14 residues. The CDR3 loop reads CASRWTGGGEKLFF. The CDR3 coding sequence is TGTGCCAGCAGGTGGACAGGGGGCGGTGAAAAACTGTTTTTT.

This clonotype was seen more than once but under ten times. This sequence joins TRBV20-1 and TRBJ1-4, with D unresolved. This CDR3 is 17 amino acids long. The germline V gene has CDR1 DFQATT and CDR2 SNEGSKA (reference sequence). V was clipped by 1 base and J by 0 bases, with 15 bases between them. In nucleotides, the CDR3 is TGCAGTGCTAGAGCGTCTAGATCGGAGGCAACTAATGAAAAACTGTTTTTT. Its protein is CSARASRSEATNEKLFF.

This clonotype has a count of ten or more. This chain links TRBV4-3 with TRBJ2-1; D may be TRBD2 (6 bases). Trimming stripped 3 bases from V and 9 bases from J, with 12 bases between. Germline assignment: CDR1 LGHNA and CDR2 YSLEER. The CDR3 is 13 residues long. CDR3 bases: TGCGCCAGCAGCCATCGGGAGACGGTTGAGCAGTTCTTC. Protein: CASSHRETVEQFF.

This clonotype was counted at least ten times. The V call is TRBV20-1, the J call TRBJ2-5; D not certain. The CDR3 is made up of 15 amino acids. The ends were cut back, 3 bases at V and 1 base at J, with 15 bases in the middle. Per germline, CDR1 DFQATT and CDR2 SNEGSKA (reference sequence). The DNA of the CDR3 is TGCAGTGCTAGCCCCTGGGCCGACGGCCAAGAGACCCAGTACTTC. Translating gives CSASPWADGQETQYF.